Sequencing of this TCR beta chain was carried out in a study of cytomegalovirus exposure and HLA in healthy donors. General observations from the study: Most subjects' HLA-A and HLA-B alleles were reportedly predicted from TCR beta sequences.

V shed 2 bases, J shed 4 bases, and the junction held 3 bases outside the gene matches. CDR3 length: 14 residues. Germline CDR1 is SGDLS and CDR2 is YYNGEE. 60 Vbeta and 13 Jbeta primers were used in PCR. Profiling relied on immunoSEQ multiplex PCR, and the TCRdb table lists in-frame clones only, not all of them. Its clone listing holds around 210,000 clones. Concerning this clone itself: Its antigen is currently unknown.

The sequenced sample was PBMCs. The receptor was isolated from a girl aged 2-10 years in good health and CMV-seropositive. The chain is built from TRBV9 and TRBJ2-5, with TRBD1 identical over 9 bases. The CDR3 region is CASSVTGGGETQYF. The CDR3 DNA reads as TGTGCCAGCAGCGTTACAGGGGGCGGAGAGACCCAGTACTTC.